The T cell receptor (beta chain) described here comes from a study of CD8+CD57+ T cells in acquired aplastic anemia. Study as a whole: The DNA of sorted CD4+ and CD8+ cells averaged around 3 ug. Healthy donors yielded about 10.8 million CD4+ cell reads on average. Findings and caveats of the study: Some 28 sequences, all CD8+ CDR3, were shared between patients and controls.

Concerning this clonotype: Its antigen is unidentified.

According to the study, genomic DNA was the template for TCR beta VDJ and CDR3 profiling. TCRdb redid the calling of the reads with MiXCR, one entry per CDR3 protein. In the table there are fewer than 250,000 distinct CDR3 sequences, roughly half of which are singletons. V was clipped by 5 bases and J by 1 base, with 11 bases between them. Germline assignment: CDR1 SGDLS and CDR2 YYNGEE. The CDR3 length is 14 residues. The specimen was sorted CD4+, CD8+, or CD8+CD57+ T cells (not recorded which) from PBMCs. This TCR derives from a human donor in good health, serving as a control. The rearrangement links TRBV9 to TRBJ2-3; D gene unclear. CDR3 DNA sequence: TGTGCCAGCAGTTTAAGCCCGGGCACAGATACGCAGTATTTT. Amino acids: CASSLSPGTDTQYF.